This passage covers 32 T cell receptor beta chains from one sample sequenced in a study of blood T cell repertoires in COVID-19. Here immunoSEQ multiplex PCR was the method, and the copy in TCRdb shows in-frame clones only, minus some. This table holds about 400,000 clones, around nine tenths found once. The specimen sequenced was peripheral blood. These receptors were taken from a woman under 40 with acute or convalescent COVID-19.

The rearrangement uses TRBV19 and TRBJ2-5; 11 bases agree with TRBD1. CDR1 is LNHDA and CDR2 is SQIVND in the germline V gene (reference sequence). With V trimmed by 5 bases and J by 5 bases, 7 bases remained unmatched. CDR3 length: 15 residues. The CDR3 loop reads CASSPDRGLVETQYF. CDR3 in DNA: TGTGCCAGTAGTCCGGACAGGGGGCTAGTCGAGACCCAGTACTTC.

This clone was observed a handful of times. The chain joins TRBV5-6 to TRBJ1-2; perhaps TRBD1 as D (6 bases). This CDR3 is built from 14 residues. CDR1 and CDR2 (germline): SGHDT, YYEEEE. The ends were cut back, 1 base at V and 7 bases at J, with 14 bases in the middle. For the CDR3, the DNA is TGTGCCAGCAGCTTGTACCCAGGGGCGCGTGGCTACACCTTC. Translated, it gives CASSLYPGARGYTF.

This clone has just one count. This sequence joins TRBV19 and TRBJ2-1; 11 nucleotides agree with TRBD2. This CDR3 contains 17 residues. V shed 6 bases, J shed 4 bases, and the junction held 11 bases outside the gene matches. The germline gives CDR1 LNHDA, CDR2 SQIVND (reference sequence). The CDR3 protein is CASRNLAGGTSYNEQFF. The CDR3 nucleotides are TGTGCCAGTAGGAACCTAGCGGGGGGAACCTCATACAATGAGCAGTTCTTC.

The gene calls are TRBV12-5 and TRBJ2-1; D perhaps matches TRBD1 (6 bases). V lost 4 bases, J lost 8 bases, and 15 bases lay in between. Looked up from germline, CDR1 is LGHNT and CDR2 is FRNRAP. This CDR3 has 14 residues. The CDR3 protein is CASGSSQGPHEQFF. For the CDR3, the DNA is TGTGCTAGTGGTTCCTCACAGGGTCCCCATGAGCAGTTCTTC.

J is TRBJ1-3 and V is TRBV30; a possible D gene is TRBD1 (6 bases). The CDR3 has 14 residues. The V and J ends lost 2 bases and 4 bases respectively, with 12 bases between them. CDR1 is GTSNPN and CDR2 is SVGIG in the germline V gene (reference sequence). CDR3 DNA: TGTGCCTGGAGTTCAGGCAGGGGCGGAAACACCATATATTTT. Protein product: CAWSSGRGGNTIYF. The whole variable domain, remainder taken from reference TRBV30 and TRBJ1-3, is SQTIHQWPATLVQPVGSPLSLECTVEGTSNPNLYWYRQAAGRGLQLLFYSVGIGQISSEVPQNLSASRPQDRQFILSSKKLLLSDSGFYLCAWSSGRGGNTIYFGEGSWLTVV.

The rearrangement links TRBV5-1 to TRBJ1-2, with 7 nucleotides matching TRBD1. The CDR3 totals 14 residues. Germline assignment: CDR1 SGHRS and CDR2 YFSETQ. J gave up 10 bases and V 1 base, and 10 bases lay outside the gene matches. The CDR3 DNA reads TGCGCCAGCAGCTTGACGGGGACAGAAATGGACTACACCTTC. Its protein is CASSLTGTEMDYTF.

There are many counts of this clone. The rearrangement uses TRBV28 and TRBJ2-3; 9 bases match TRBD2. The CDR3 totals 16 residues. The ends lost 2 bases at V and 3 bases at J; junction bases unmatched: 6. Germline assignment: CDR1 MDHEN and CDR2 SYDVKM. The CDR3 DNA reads TGTGCCAGCAGTTTAGGTTCTAGCGGGGCTACAGATACGCAGTATTTT. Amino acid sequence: CASSLGSSGATDTQYF.

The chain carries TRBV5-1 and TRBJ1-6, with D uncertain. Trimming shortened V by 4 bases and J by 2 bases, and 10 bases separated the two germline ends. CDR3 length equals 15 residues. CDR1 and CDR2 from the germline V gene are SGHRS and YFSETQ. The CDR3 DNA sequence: TGCGCCAGCAGCCTTAACGGTGCCTATAATTCACCCCTCCACTTT. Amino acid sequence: CASSLNGAYNSPLHF.

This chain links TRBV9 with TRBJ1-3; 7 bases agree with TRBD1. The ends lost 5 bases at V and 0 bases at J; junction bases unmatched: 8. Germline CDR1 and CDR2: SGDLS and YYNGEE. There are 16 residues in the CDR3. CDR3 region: CASRGQDVGSGNTIYF. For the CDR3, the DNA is TGTGCCAGCAGAGGACAGGACGTCGGCTCTGGAAACACCATATATTTT.

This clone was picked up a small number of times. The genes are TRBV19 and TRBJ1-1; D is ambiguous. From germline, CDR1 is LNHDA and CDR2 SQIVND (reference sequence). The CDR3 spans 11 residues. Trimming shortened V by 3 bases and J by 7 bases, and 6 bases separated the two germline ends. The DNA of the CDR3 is TGTGCCAGTAGTATCGGGTATGAAGCTTTCTTT. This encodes CASSIGYEAFF. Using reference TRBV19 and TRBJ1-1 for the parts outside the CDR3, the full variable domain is DGGITQSPKYLFRKEGQNVTLSCEQNLNHDAMYWYRQDPGQGLRLIYYSQIVNDFQKGDIAEGYSVSREKKESFPLTVTSAQKNPTAFYLCASSIGYEAFFGQGTRLTVV.

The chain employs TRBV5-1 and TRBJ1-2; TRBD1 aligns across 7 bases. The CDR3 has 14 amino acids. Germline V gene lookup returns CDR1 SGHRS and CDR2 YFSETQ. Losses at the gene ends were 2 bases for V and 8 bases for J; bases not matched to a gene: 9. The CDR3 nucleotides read TGCGCCAGCAGCTTAGCCCAGGACAGGTTCGGCTACACCTTC. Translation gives CASSLAQDRFGYTF.

The CDR3 nucleotides are TGTGCCAGCAGTCCGACGAAAATAATGGGGGGAATGCGGCCCCAGCATTTT. Encoded protein: CASSPTKIMGGMRPQHF. The chain carries TRBV6-2 or TRBV6-3 and TRBJ1-5; D perhaps matches TRBD1 (5 bases). Germline values: CDR1 MNHEY, CDR2 SVGEGT. This CDR3 has 17 amino acids. Trimming removed 5 bases at V and 9 bases at J, with 26 bases between.

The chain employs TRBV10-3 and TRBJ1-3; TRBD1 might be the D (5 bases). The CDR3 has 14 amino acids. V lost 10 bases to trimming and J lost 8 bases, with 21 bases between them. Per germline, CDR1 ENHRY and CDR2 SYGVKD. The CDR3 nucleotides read TGTGCCACGATTCCAGGGTTAGGCGGACACACCATATATTTT. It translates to CATIPGLGGHTIYF.

CDR3 in amino acids: CASSLAIDRVYGYTF. CDR3 DNA: TGCGCCAGCAGCTTGGCTATCGACCGGGTGTATGGCTACACCTTC. V is TRBV5-1 and J is TRBJ1-2; D call uncertain. This CDR3 contains 15 residues. Trimming left V 0 bases short and J 5 bases short, with 14 bases between. Germline V gene lookup returns CDR1 SGHRS and CDR2 YFSETQ.

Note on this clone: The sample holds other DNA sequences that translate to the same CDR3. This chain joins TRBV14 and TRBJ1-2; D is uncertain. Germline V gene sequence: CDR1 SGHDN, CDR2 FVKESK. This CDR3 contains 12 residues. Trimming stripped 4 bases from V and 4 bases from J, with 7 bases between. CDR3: CASSPSVYGYTF. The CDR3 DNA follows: TGTGCCAGCAGCCCCAGTGTCTATGGCTACACCTTC.

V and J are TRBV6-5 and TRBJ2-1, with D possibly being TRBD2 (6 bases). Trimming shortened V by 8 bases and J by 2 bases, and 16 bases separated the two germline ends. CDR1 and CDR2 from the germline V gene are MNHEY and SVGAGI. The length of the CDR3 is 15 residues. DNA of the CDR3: TGTGCCAGCTCCCAAGGGCGGGGACCCTACAATGAGCAGTTCTTC. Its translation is CASSQGRGPYNEQFF.

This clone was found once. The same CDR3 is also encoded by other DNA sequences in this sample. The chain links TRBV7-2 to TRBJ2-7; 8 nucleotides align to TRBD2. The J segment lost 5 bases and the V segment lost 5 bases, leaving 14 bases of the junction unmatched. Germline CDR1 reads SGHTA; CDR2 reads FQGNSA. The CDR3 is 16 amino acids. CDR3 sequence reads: CASSPGGGGGRDEQYF. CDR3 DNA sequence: TGTGCCAGCAGCCCCGGGGGGGGCGGGGGGCGAGACGAGCAGTACTTC.

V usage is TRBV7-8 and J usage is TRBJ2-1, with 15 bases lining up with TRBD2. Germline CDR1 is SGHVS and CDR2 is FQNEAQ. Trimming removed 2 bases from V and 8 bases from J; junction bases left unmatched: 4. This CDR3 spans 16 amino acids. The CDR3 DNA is TGTGCCAGCAGCTTAAGGACTAGCGGGGGGGCGCATGAGCAGTTCTTC. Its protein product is CASSLRTSGGAHEQFF.

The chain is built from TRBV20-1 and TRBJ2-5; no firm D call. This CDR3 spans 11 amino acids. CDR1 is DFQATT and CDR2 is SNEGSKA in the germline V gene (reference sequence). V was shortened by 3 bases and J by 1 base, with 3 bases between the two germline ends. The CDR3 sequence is CSASGQETQYF. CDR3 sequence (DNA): TGCAGTGCTAGCGGCCAAGAGACCCAGTACTTC.

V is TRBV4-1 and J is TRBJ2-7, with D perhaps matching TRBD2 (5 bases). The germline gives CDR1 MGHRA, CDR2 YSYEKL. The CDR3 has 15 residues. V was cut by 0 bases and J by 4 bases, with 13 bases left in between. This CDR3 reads CASSQDDRPGYEQYF. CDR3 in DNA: TGCGCCAGCAGCCAAGATGATCGTCCGGGATACGAGCAGTACTTC.

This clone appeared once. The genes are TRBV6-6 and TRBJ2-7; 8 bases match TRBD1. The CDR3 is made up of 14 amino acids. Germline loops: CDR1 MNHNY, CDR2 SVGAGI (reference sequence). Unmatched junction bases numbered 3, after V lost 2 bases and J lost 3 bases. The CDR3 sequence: CASSYRDRSYEQYF. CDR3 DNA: TGTGCCAGCAGTTACCGGGACAGGAGCTACGAGCAGTACTTC.

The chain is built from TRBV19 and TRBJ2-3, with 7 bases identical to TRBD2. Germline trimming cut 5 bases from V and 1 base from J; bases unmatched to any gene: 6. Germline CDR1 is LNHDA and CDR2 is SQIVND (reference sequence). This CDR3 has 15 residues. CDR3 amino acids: CASSLGSGGTDTQYF. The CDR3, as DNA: TGTGCCAGTAGTCTTGGGAGCGGGGGCACAGATACGCAGTATTTT. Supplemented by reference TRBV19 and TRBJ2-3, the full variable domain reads DGGITQSPKYLFRKEGQNVTLSCEQNLNHDAMYWYRQDPGQGLRLIYYSQIVNDFQKGDIAEGYSVSREKKESFPLTVTSAQKNPTAFYLCASSLGSGGTDTQYFGPGTRLTVL.

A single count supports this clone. CDR3 residues: CASSRGNTEAFF. The CDR3 bases are TGCGCCAGCAGCAGGGGCAACACTGAAGCTTTCTTT. The genes are TRBV5-1 and TRBJ1-1, with D perhaps matching TRBD1 (5 bases). Germline V CDR1 and CDR2: SGHRS, YFSETQ. This CDR3 is 12 amino acids long. The germline V and J ends were trimmed by 4 bases and 2 bases, with 6 bases remaining between them.

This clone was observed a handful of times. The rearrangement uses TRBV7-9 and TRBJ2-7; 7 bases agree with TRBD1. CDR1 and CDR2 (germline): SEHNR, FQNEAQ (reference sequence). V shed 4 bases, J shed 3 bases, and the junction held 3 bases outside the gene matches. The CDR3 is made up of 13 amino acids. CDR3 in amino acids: CASSWGQRYEQYF. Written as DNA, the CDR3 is TGTGCCAGCAGCTGGGGACAGCGCTACGAGCAGTACTTC.

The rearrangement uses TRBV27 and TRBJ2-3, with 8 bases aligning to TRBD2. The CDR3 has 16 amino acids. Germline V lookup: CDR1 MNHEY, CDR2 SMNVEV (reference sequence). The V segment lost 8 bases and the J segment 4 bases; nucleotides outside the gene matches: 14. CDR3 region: CASGSSGGLGADTQYF. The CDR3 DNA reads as TGTGCCAGCGGGTCAAGCGGGGGTTTGGGGGCAGATACGCAGTATTTT.

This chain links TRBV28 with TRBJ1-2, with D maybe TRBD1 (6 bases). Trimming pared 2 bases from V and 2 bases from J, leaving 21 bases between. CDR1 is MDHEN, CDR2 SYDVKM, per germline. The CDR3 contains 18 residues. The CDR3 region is CASSLLYALGQTNYGYTF. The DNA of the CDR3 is TGTGCCAGCAGTTTACTATACGCACTTGGACAGACAAACTATGGCTACACCTTC.

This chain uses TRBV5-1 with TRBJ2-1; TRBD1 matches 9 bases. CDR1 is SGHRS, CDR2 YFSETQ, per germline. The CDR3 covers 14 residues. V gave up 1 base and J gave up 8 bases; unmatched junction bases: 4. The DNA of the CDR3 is TGCGCCAGCAGCTTGAGGGACAGGGCCGATGAGCAGTTCTTC. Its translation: CASSLRDRADEQFF.

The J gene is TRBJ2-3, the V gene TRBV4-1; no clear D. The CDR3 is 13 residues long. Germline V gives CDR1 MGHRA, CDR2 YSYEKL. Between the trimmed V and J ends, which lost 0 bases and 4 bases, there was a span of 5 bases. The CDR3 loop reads CASSQDEADTQYF. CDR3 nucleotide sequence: TGCGCCAGCAGCCAAGATGAGGCAGATACGCAGTATTTT.

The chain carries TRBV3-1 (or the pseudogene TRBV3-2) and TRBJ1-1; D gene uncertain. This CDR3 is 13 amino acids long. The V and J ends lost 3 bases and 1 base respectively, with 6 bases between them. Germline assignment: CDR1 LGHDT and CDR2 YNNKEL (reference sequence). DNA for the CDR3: TGTGCCAGCAGCCAGTCAGGGAACACTGAAGCTTTCTTT. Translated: CASSQSGNTEAFF.

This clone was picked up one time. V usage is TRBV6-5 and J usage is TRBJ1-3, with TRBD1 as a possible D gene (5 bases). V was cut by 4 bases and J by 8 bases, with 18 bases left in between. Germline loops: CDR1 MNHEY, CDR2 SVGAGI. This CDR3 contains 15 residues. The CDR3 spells CASSSLGTAWDTIYF. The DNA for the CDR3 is TGTGCCAGCAGTTCCCTGGGGACTGCGTGGGACACCATATATTTT.

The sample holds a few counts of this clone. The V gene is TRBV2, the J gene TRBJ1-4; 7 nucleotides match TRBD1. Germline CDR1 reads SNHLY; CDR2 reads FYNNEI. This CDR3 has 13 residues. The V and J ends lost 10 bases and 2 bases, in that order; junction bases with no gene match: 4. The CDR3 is CATQGDTNEKLFF. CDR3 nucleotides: TGTGCCACCCAGGGGGACACTAATGAAAAACTGTTTTTT.

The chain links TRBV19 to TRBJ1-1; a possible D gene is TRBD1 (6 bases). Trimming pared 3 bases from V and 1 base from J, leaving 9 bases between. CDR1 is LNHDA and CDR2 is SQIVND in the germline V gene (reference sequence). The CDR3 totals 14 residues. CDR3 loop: CASSIRTANTEAFF. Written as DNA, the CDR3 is TGTGCCAGTAGTATCAGGACAGCGAACACTGAAGCTTTCTTT. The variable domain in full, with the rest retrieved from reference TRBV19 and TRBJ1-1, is DGGITQSPKYLFRKEGQNVTLSCEQNLNHDAMYWYRQDPGQGLRLIYYSQIVNDFQKGDIAEGYSVSREKKESFPLTVTSAQKNPTAFYLCASSIRTANTEAFFGQGTRLTVV.